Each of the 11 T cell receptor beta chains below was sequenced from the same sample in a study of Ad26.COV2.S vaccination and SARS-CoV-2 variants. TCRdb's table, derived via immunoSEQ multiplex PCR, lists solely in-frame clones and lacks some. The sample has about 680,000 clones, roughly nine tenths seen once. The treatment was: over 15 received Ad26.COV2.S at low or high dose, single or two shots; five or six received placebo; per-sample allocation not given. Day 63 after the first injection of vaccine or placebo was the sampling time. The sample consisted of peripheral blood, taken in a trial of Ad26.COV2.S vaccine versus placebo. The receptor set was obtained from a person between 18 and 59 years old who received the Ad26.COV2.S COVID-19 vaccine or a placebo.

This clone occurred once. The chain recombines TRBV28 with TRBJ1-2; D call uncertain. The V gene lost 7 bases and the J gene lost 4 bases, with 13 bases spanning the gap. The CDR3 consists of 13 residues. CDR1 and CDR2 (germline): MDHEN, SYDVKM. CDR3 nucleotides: TGTGCCAGCAATATCTCACCCTCCTATGGCTACACCTTC. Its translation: CASNISPSYGYTF.

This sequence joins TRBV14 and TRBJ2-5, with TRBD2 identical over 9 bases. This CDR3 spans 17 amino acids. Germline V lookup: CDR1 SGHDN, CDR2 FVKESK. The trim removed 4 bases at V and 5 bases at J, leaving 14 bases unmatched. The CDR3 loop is CASSLETGLAGWETQYF. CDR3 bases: TGTGCCAGCAGCCTCGAAACCGGCCTAGCGGGGTGGGAGACCCAGTACTTC.

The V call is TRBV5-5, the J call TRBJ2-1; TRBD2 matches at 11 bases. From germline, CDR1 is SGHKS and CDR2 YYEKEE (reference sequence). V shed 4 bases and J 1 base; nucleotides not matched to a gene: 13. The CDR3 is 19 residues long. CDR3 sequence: CASSHGLAGGGTSYNEQFF. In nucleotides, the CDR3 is TGTGCCAGCAGCCATGGATTAGCGGGAGGGGGGACTTCCTACAATGAGCAGTTCTTC.

CDR3 in amino acids: CASSEWGGEQDDTQYF. As DNA, the CDR3 is TGCGCCAGCAGTGAGTGGGGGGGGGAACAGGACGATACGCAGTATTTT. The chain has TRBV10-1 and TRBJ2-3; TRBD2 agrees at 7 bases. The V segment lost 1 base and the J segment 6 bases; nucleotides outside the gene matches: 10. The CDR3 has 16 residues. From germline, CDR1 is WNHNN and CDR2 SYGVQD (reference sequence).

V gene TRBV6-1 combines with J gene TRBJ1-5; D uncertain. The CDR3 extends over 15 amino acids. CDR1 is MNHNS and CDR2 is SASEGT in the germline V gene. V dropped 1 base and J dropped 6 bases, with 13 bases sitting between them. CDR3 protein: CASSEGPTRVQPQHF. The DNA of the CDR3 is TGTGCCAGCAGTGAAGGCCCTACTCGGGTTCAGCCCCAGCATTTT.

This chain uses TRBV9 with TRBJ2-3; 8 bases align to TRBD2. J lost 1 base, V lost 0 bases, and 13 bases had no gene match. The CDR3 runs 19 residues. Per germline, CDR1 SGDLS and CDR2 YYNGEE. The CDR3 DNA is TGTGCCAGCAGCGTAGGTCTCGGCGGGGGGTTCGGTGGCACAGATACGCAGTATTTT. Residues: CASSVGLGGGFGGTDTQYF.

This CDR3 is CASSPSGGEQYF. The CDR3 DNA sequence: TGTGCCAGCAGCCCCTCCGGGGGTGAGCAGTACTTC. V is TRBV12-3 or TRBV12-4 and J is TRBJ2-7; TRBD2 is a possible D gene (6 bases). This CDR3 is built from 12 residues. The V end lost 6 bases, the J end lost 7 bases, and 13 bases lay between the germline ends.

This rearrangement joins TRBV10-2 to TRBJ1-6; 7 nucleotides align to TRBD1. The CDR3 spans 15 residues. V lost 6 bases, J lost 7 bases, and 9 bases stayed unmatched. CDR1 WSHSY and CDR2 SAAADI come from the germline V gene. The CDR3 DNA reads TGCGCCAGCAGGGAAATCGACAGGGAGAATTCACCCCTCCACTTT. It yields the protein CASREIDRENSPLHF.

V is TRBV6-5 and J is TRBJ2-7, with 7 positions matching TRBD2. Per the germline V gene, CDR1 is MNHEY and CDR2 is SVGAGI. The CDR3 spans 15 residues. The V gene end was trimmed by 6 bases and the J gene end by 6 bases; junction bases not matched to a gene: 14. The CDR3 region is CASSRGGGSASEQYF. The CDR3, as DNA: TGTGCCAGCAGCCGGGGCGGCGGGAGCGCGTCCGAGCAGTACTTC.

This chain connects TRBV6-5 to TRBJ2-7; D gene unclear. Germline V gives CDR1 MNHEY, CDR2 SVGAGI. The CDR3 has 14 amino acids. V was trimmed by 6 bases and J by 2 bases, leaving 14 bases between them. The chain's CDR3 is CASSLNSIPYEQYF. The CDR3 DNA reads TGTGCCAGCAGCCTTAACAGTATCCCCTACGAGCAGTACTTC.

The CDR3: CASSPQGAGAHEQYF. The DNA for the CDR3 is TGTGCCAGTAGTCCTCAAGGAGCGGGAGCCCACGAGCAGTACTTC. The rearrangement joins TRBV19 to TRBJ2-7, with 8 bases lining up with TRBD2. V gave up 5 bases and J gave up 5 bases; unmatched junction bases: 11. From germline, CDR1 is LNHDA and CDR2 SQIVND (reference sequence). The CDR3 covers 15 residues.